This T cell receptor beta chain was identified in a study of blood T cells in healthy people across ages. As for this clonotype: What it recognizes is unknown.

Per sample, extraction of total RNA gave at least 6 micrograms in every case. V was trimmed by 0 bases and J by 1 base, leaving 7 bases between them. Per the germline V gene, CDR1 is DFQATT and CDR2 is SNEGSKA (reference sequence). This CDR3 region has 13 residues. Overall study results and limits: Researchers deemed the diversity estimates from one million T cells underestimates. The long-lived group displayed more naive CD4+ cells, plus higher diversity, than the aged donors did.

The use of a sample-barcoded 5' primer and a J-beta primer mix characterized a second PCR of roughly 6 to 11 cycles. With 12 random nucleotides, a template-switch adaptor tagged each individual cDNA molecule. One entry per CDR3 protein results from TCRdb running MiXCR on the 5' RACE reads. The data show about 1 million distinct CDR3 sequences, 45% seen once. The chain has TRBV20-1 and TRBJ2-7; D gene ambiguous. Input material: blood. The clonotype originates from a woman in her sixties or seventies in good health. This chain's CDR3 is CSARDQASYEQYF. In DNA, the CDR3 is TGCAGTGCTAGAGATCAGGCTTCCTACGAGCAGTACTTC.